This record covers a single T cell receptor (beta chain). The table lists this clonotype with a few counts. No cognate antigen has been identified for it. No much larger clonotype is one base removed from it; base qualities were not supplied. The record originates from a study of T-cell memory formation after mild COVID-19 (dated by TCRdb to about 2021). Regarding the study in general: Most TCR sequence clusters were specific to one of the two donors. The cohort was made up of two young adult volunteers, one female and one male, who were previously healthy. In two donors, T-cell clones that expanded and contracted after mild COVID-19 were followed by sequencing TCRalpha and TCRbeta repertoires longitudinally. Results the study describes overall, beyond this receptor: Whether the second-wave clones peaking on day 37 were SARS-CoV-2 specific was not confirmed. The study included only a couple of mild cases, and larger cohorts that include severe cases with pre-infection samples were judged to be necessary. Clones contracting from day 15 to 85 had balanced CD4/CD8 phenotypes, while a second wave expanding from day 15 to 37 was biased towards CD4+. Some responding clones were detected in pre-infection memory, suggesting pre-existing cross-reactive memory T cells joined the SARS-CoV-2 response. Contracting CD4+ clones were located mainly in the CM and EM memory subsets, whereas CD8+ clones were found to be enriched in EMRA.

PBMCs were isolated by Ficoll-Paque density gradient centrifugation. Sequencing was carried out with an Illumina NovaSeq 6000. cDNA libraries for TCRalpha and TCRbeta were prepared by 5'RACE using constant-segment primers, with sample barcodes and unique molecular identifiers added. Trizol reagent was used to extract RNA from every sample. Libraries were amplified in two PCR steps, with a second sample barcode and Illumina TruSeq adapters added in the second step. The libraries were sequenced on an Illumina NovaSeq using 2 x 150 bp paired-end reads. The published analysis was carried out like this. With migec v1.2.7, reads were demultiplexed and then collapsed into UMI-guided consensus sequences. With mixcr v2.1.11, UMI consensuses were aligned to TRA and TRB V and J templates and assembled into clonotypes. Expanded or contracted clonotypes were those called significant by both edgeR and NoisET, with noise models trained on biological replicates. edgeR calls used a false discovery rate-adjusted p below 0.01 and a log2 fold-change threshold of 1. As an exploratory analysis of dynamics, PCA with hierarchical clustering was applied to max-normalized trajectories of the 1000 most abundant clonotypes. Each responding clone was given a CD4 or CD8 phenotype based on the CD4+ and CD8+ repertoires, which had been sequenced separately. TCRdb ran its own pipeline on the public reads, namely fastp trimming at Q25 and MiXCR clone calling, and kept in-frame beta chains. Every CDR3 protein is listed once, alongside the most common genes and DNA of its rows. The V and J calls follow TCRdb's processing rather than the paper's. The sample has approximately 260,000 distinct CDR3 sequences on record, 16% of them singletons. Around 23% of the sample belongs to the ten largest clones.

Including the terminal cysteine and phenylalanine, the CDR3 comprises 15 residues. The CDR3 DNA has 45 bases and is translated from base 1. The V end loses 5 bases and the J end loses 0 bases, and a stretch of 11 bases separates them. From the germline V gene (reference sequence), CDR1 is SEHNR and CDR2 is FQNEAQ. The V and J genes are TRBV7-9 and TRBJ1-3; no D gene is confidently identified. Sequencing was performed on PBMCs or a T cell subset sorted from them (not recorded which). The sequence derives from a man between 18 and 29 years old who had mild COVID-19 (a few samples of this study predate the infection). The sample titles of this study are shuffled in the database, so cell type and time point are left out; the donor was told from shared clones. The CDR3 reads CASSHGPPSGNTIYF. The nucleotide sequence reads TGTGCCAGCAGCCACGGGCCACCCTCTGGAAACACCATATATTTT.